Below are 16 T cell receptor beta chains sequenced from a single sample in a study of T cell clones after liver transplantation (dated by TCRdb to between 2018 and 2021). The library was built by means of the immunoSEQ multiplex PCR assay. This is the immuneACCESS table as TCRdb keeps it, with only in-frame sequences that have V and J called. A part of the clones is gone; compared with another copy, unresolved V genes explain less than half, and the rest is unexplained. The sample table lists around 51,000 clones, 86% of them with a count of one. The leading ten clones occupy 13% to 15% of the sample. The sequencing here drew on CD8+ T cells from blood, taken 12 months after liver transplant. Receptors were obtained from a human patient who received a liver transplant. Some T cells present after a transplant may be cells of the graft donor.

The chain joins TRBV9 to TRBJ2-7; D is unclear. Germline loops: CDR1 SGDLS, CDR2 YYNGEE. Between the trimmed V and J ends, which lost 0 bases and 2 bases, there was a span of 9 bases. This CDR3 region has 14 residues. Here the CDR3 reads CASSVGASAYEQYF. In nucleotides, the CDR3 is TGTGCCAGCAGCGTAGGTGCGTCCGCCTACGAGCAGTACTTC. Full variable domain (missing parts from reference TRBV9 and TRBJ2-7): DSGVTQTPKHLITATGQRVTLRCSPRSGDLSVYWYQQSLDQGLQFLIQYYNGEERAKGNILERFSAQQFPDLHSELNLSSLELGDSALYFCASSVGASAYEQYFGPGTRLTVT.

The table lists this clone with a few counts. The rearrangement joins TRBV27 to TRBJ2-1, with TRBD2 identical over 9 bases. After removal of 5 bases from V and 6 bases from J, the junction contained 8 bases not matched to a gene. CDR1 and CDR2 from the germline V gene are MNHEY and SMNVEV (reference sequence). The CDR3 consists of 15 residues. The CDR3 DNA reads TGTGCCAGCAGTGGACCGGGACTAGCCCCCAATGAGCAGTTCTTC. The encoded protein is CASSGPGLAPNEQFF.

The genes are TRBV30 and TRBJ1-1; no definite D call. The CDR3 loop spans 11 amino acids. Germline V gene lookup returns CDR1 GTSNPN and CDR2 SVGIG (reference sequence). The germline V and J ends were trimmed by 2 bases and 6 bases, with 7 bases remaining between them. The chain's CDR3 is CAWSLGPEAFF. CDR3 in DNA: TGTGCCTGGAGTCTCGGACCTGAAGCTTTCTTT.

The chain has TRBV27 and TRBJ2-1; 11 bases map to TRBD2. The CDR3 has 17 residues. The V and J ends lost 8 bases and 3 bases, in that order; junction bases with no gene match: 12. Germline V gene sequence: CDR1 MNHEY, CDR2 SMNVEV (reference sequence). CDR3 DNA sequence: TGTGCCAGCCAACTAGCGGGAGATTGGTTCTACTACAATGAGCAGTTCTTC. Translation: CASQLAGDWFYYNEQFF.

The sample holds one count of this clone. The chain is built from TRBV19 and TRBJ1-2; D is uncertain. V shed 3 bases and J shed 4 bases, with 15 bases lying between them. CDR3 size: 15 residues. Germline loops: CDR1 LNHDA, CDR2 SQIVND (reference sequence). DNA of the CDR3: TGTGCCAGTAGTATCTTTGCCATAACCCCCTATGGCTACACCTTC. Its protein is CASSIFAITPYGYTF.

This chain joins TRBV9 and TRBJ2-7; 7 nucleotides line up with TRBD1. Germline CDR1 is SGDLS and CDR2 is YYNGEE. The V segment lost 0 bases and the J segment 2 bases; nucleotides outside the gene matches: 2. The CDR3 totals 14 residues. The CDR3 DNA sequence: TGTGCCAGCAGCGTAGGACAGGGTACCTACGAGCAGTACTTC. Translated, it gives CASSVGQGTYEQYF.

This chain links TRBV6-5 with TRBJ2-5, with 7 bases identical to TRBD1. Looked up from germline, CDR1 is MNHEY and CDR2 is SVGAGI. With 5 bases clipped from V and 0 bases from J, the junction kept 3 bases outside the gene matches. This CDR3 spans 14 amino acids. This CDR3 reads CASSQDRHQETQYF. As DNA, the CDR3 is TGTGCCAGCAGTCAGGACAGGCACCAAGAGACCCAGTACTTC.

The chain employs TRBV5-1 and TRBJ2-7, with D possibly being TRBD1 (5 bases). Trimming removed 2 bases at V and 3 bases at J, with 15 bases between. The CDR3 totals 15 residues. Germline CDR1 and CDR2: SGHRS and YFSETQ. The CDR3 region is CASSLWQGSFYEQYF. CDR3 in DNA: TGCGCCAGCAGCTTATGGCAGGGTTCCTTCTACGAGCAGTACTTC.

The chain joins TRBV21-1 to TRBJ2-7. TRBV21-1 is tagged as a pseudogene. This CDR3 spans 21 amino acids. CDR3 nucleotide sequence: TGTGCCAGCAGCGAAACTCCCCTAGAAAGGGGCCTAACTAGATTCTCCTACGAGCAGTACTTC. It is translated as CASSETPLERGLTRFSYEQYF.

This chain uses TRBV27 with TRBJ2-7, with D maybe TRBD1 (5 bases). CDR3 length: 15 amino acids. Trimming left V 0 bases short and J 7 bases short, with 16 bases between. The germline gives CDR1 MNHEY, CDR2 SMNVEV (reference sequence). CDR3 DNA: TGTGCCAGCAGTTTATCTCAGGGCCCAGCGTGGGAGCAGTACTTC. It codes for CASSLSQGPAWEQYF.

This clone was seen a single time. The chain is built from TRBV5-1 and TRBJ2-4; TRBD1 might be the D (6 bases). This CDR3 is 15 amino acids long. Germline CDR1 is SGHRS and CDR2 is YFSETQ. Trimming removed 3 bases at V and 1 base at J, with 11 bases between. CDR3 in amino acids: CASSSTGYAKNIQYF. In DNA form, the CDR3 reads TGCGCCAGCAGCTCTACAGGGTACGCCAAAAACATTCAGTACTTC.

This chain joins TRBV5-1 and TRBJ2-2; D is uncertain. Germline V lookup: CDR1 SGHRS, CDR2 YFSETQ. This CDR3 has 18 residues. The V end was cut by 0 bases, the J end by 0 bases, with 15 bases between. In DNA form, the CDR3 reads TGCGCCAGCAGCTTGGTTACTCCCGAGTTCGCGAACACCGGGGAGCTGTTTTTT. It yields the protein CASSLVTPEFANTGELFF.

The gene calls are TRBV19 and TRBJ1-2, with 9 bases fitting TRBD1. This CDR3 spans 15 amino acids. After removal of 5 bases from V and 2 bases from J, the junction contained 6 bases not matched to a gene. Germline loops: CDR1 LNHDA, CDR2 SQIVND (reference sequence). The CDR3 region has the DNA TGTGCCAGTAGTCCGACAGGGGGTGGAAACTATGGCTACACCTTC. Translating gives CASSPTGGGNYGYTF.

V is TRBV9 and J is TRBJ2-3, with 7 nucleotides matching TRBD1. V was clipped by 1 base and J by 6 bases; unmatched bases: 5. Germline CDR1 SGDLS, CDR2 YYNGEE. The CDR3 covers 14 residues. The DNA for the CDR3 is TGTGCCAGCAGCGTATTAGGGGGCAAGGATACGCAGTATTTT. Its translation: CASSVLGGKDTQYF.

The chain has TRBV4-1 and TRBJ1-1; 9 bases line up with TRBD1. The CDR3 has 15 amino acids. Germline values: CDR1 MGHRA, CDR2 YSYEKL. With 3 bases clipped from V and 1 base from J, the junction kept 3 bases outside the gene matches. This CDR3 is CASSQMGQGNTEAFF. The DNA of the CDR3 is TGCGCCAGCAGCCAGATGGGACAGGGGAACACTGAAGCTTTCTTT.

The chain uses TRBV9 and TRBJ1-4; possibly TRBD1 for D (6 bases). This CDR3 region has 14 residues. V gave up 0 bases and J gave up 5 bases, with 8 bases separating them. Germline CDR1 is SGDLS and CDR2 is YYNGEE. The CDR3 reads CASSVGDINEKLFF. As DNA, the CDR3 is TGTGCCAGCAGCGTAGGGGACATCAATGAAAAACTGTTTTTT.